The 31 T cell receptor beta chains given below trace back to one sample, sequenced in a study of T-cell memory formation after mild COVID-19. MiXCR, run by TCRdb on the 5' RACE reads, gives a single entry per CDR3 protein. The sample contains approximately 400,000 distinct CDR3 sequences, more than 15% of which appear only once. The sequenced sample consisted of PBMCs or a T cell subset sorted from them (not recorded which). The receptor source for this set is a man between 18 and 29 years old who had mild COVID-19 (a few samples of this study predate the infection). Cell type and time point are not known.

The chain combines TRBV6-6 with TRBJ2-3; the D gene is possibly TRBD2 (6 bases). Trimming removed 6 bases from V and 14 bases from J, with 12 bases in between. The CDR3 has 10 residues. The germline V gene has CDR1 MNHNY and CDR2 SVGAGI (reference sequence). The CDR3 spells CASSGGSRYF. In DNA, the CDR3 is TGTGCCAGCAGCGGGGGTAGCCGGTATTTT.

V and J are TRBV20-1 and TRBJ2-3, with TRBD2 identical over 9 bases. This CDR3 contains 15 residues. Germline loops: CDR1 DFQATT, CDR2 SNEGSKA (reference sequence). V was clipped by 3 bases and J by 4 bases; unmatched bases: 8. Here the CDR3 DNA reads TGCAGTGCTAGCCAGGCTAGCGGGGCCTCAGATACGCAGTATTTT. The encoded protein is CSASQASGASDTQYF.

This clonotype was counted a few times. V is TRBV11-2 and J is TRBJ2-5; the D is unclear. CDR1 and CDR2 (germline): SGHAT, FQNNGV. The germline V and J ends were trimmed by 4 bases and 1 base, with 19 bases remaining between them. This CDR3 has 17 amino acids. For the CDR3, the DNA is TGTGCCAGCAGCTGGAAGGCAGCCGCTATCCTCCAAGAGACCCAGTACTTC. Protein product: CASSWKAAAILQETQYF.

The chain uses TRBV29-1 and TRBJ1-2; D unresolved. CDR1 is SQVTM and CDR2 is ANQGSEA in the germline V gene. The ends were cut back, 5 bases at V and 4 bases at J, with 14 bases in the middle. CDR3 length equals 13 residues. The CDR3 DNA reads as TGCAGCGTTTGGAAGGCGTTGCCCTATGGCTACACCTTC. Translation gives CSVWKALPYGYTF.

This chain connects TRBV5-6 to TRBJ2-3; D may correspond to TRBD1 or TRBD2 (5 bases each). The germline V and J ends were trimmed by 0 bases and 0 bases, with 14 bases remaining between them. Germline V CDR1 and CDR2: SGHDT, YYEEEE. The CDR3 spans 17 residues. This CDR3 is CASSLAWGSYSTDTQYF. The CDR3 nucleotides are TGTGCCAGCAGCTTGGCGTGGGGGAGCTATAGCACAGATACGCAGTATTTT.

The V gene is TRBV6-6, the J gene TRBJ2-3; maybe TRBD2 (5 bases). Germline lookup yields CDR1 MNHNY and CDR2 SVGAGI (reference sequence). Deletions cut 0 bases from V and 0 bases from J, with 10 bases between. The CDR3 contains 16 residues. The CDR3 protein is CASSYSRPGSTDTQYF. CDR3 sequence (DNA): TGTGCCAGCAGTTACTCGAGGCCGGGGAGCACAGATACGCAGTATTTT.

V is TRBV5-1 and J is TRBJ2-3; a possible D gene is TRBD2 (5 bases). The V gene lost 7 bases and the J gene lost 3 bases, with 15 bases spanning the gap. This CDR3 contains 14 residues. Germline V gives CDR1 SGHRS, CDR2 YFSETQ. This CDR3 is CASSDFSRTDTQYF. The CDR3 DNA is TGCGCCAGCTCGGACTTCTCTAGAACAGATACGCAGTATTTT.

The chain has TRBV5-1 and TRBJ2-3, with a weak D call TRBD1 (6 bases). Germline V gene lookup returns CDR1 SGHRS and CDR2 YFSETQ. V lost 2 bases and J 4 bases, leaving 8 bases between the germline ends. The CDR3 length is 13 residues. The CDR3 sequence: CASSFEGADTQYF. The CDR3 nucleotides are TGCGCCAGCAGCTTTGAGGGGGCAGATACGCAGTATTTT.

The rearrangement joins TRBV7-2 to TRBJ2-3; no clear D. The CDR3 covers 15 residues. V lost 2 bases, J lost 3 bases, and 12 bases lay in between. Germline V gene lookup returns CDR1 SGHTA and CDR2 FQGNSA. In DNA form, the CDR3 reads TGTGCCAGCAGCTTACAAGGTCATCCGACAGATACGCAGTATTTT. Amino acid sequence: CASSLQGHPTDTQYF.

This clonotype was found many times. The CDR3 reads CASRLADEQFF. The CDR3 region has the DNA TGTGCCAGCAGGCTGGCGGATGAGCAGTTCTTC. V usage is TRBV7-2 and J usage is TRBJ2-1, with D hard to call. CDR1 and CDR2 (germline): SGHTA, FQGNSA. Trimming took 6 bases from V and 8 from J, leaving 8 bases between them. This CDR3 is 11 amino acids long.

This clonotype was recorded a few times. At one boundary the junction diverges from the germline segment, which might be a read error. The gene calls are TRBV15 and TRBJ2-1; unclear D gene. CDR3 size: 12 residues. Per the germline V gene, CDR1 is LNHNV and CDR2 is YYDKDF (reference sequence). This CDR3 is CATSRVFTEQFF. The DNA for the CDR3 is TGTGCCACAAGCAGAGTTTTTACTGAGCAGTTCTTC.

This clonotype was counted ten times or more. V usage is TRBV10-2 and J usage is TRBJ1-5; D is perhaps TRBD1 (5 bases). CDR3 length: 14 residues. Germline loops: CDR1 WSHSY, CDR2 SAAADI. V lost 7 bases and J lost 4, with 14 bases in between. Here the CDR3 DNA reads TGCGCCAGCACGGAGGGGCTCGCGAATCAGCCCCAGCATTTT. Residues: CASTEGLANQPQHF.

The rearrangement links TRBV2 to TRBJ2-3; D tentatively fits TRBD1 or TRBD2 (6 bases each). CDR3 length: 15 amino acids. V was trimmed by 0 bases and J by 8 bases, leaving 15 bases between them. Looked up from germline, CDR1 is SNHLY and CDR2 is FYNNEI. The CDR3 protein is CASSEAGGPGGTQYF. The CDR3 coding sequence is TGTGCCAGCAGTGAAGCCGGGGGCCCCGGCGGTACGCAGTATTTT.

Remarks on this clonotype: A read error may produce the germline difference seen at one junction end. The rearrangement links TRBV9 to TRBJ2-6; D gene uncertain. Germline V lookup: CDR1 SGDLS, CDR2 YYNGEE. CDR3 size: 15 residues. The CDR3 DNA reads as TGTGCCAGCAGCAACATAGAGTCTGTGGCCAACGTCCTGACTTTC. This sequence encodes CASSNIESVANVLTF. The variable domain in full, with the rest retrieved from reference TRBV9 and TRBJ2-6, is DSGVTQTPKHLITATGQRVTLRCSPRSGDLSVYWYQQSLDQGLQFLIQYYNGEERAKGNILERFSAQQFPDLHSELNLSSLELGDSALYFCASSNIESVANVLTFGAGSRLTVL.

This clonotype was seen only a few times. The rearrangement links TRBV5-6 to TRBJ2-1, with 9 bases lining up with TRBD2. V was clipped by 3 bases and J by 8 bases; unmatched bases: 6. There are 14 residues in the CDR3. From germline, CDR1 is SGHDT and CDR2 YYEEEE. The CDR3 DNA sequence: TGTGCCAGCAGCTCCGGACTAGCGCTCTATGAGCAGTTCTTC. Translating it yields CASSSGLALYEQFF.

This clonotype appeared many times. The chain combines TRBV7-9 with TRBJ2-1; the match to TRBD2 covers 8 bases. The CDR3 has 15 amino acids. Germline V gives CDR1 SEHNR, CDR2 FQNEAQ (reference sequence). V lost 6 bases, J lost 6 bases, and 10 bases stayed unmatched. The CDR3 spells CASSSTSGYSNEQFF. The CDR3 nucleotides are TGTGCCAGCAGTTCTACTAGCGGATATTCCAATGAGCAGTTCTTC.

This clonotype was counted a few times. The genes are TRBV19 and TRBJ2-3, with D perhaps matching TRBD1 or TRBD2 (6 bases each). The CDR3 loop spans 16 amino acids. Germline V gives CDR1 LNHDA, CDR2 SQIVND (reference sequence). V lost 7 bases to trimming and J lost 4 bases, with 21 bases between them. As DNA, the CDR3 is TGTGCCAGTACCCTAAGGTCGGGGGCCGGGGCAGATACGCAGTATTTT. This encodes CASTLRSGAGADTQYF.

The CDR3 loop is CASSPPRGNTEAFF. CDR3 nucleotide sequence: TGTGCCAGCAGCCCCCCCCGGGGGAACACTGAAGCTTTCTTT. The chain employs TRBV5-4 and TRBJ1-1; D is uncertain. CDR1 SGHNT and CDR2 YYREEE come from the germline V gene (reference sequence). V lost 4 bases and J 1 base, leaving 11 bases between the germline ends. The CDR3 consists of 14 residues.

This clonotype turned up a few times. This chain connects TRBV7-9 to TRBJ2-1; D remains unclear. The V gene lost 5 bases and the J gene lost 7 bases, with 18 bases spanning the gap. From germline, CDR1 is SEHNR and CDR2 FQNEAQ (reference sequence). This CDR3 has 15 amino acids. The CDR3 loop reads CASSPPGEVRNEQFF. The CDR3 region has the DNA TGTGCCAGCAGCCCCCCGGGTGAGGTTCGGAATGAGCAGTTCTTC. The entire variable domain, with the rest obtained from reference TRBV7-9 and TRBJ2-1, is as follows: DTGVSQNPRHKITKRGQNVTFRCDPISEHNRLYWYRQTLGQGPEFLTYFQNEAQLEKSRLLSDRFSAERPKGSFSTLEIQRTEQGDSAMYLCASSPPGEVRNEQFFGPGTRLTVL.

V and J are TRBV29-1 and TRBJ2-5; D remains unclear. CDR1 and CDR2 (germline): SQVTM, ANQGSEA. Trimming cost V 4 bases and J 2 bases, with 11 bases left between them. There are 13 residues in the CDR3. The CDR3 loop is CSVGPLGQETQYF. The DNA of the CDR3 is TGCAGCGTTGGCCCGCTAGGGCAAGAGACCCAGTACTTC.

The rearrangement links TRBV5-1 to TRBJ2-2; D perhaps matches TRBD1 (6 bases). Trimming stripped 6 bases from V and 1 base from J, with 16 bases between. The CDR3 consists of 16 residues. Germline CDR1 reads SGHRS; CDR2 reads YFSETQ. In DNA, the CDR3 is TGCGCCAGCATCTGGGGGCCCCTGGGGAACACCGGGGAGCTGTTTTTT. It translates to CASIWGPLGNTGELFF.

The rearrangement links TRBV5-1 to TRBJ1-1; D might be TRBD1 (5 bases). Looked up from germline, CDR1 is SGHRS and CDR2 is YFSETQ. V was cut by 3 bases and J by 4 bases, with 16 bases left in between. The length of the CDR3 is 15 residues. The CDR3 coding sequence is TGCGCCAGCAGCTACGAAGGGCAGGGCCGCACTGAAGCTTTCTTT. Translating it yields CASSYEGQGRTEAFF.

The sample holds a few counts of this clonotype. This sequence joins TRBV7-2 and TRBJ2-7; D might be TRBD2 (6 bases). The CDR3 contains 14 residues. V was cut by 5 bases and J by 4 bases, with 15 bases left in between. CDR1 is SGHTA and CDR2 is FQGNSA in the germline V gene. CDR3 bases: TGTGCCAGCAGCCCCGGACGGGGGTTTTACGAGCAGTACTTC. It yields the protein CASSPGRGFYEQYF.

The V and J genes are TRBV12-3 or TRBV12-4 and TRBJ1-5; TRBD1 matches at 7 bases. V was pared by 3 bases and J by 6 bases, with 5 bases of the junction left unmatched. The CDR3 has 14 residues. CDR3 region: CASSFTGAPQPQHF. Written as DNA, the CDR3 is TGTGCCAGCAGTTTTACAGGGGCCCCTCAGCCCCAGCATTTT.

There are a few counts of this clonotype. The chain recombines TRBV7-9 with TRBJ2-1; D is perhaps TRBD2 (5 bases). The V and J ends lost 6 bases and 0 bases respectively, with 15 bases between them. CDR1 SEHNR and CDR2 FQNEAQ come from the germline V gene (reference sequence). The CDR3 has 16 residues. Written as DNA, the CDR3 is TGTGCCAGCAGGCCGATAGAGGGTAGCTCCTACAATGAGCAGTTCTTC. As protein: CASRPIEGSSYNEQFF.

This rearrangement joins TRBV9 to TRBJ2-3; D is possibly TRBD2 (6 bases). The CDR3 consists of 22 residues. Trimming removed 2 bases from V and 1 base from J, with 32 bases in between. Looked up from germline, CDR1 is SGDLS and CDR2 is YYNGEE. CDR3 bases: TGTGCCAGCAGCGTCACACCATCGATGGTGGGGGGTTATAGCTTGGGCACAGATACGCAGTATTTT. This translates into CASSVTPSMVGGYSLGTDTQYF.

This clonotype was detected a few times. The J gene is TRBJ1-5, the V gene TRBV5-6; TRBD1 matches at 7 bases. The germline V gene encodes CDR1 SGHDT and CDR2 YYEEEE. The CDR3 is made up of 15 amino acids. Trimming cost V 1 base and J 8 bases; bases outside gene matches: 9. The DNA for the CDR3 is TGTGCCAGCAGCTTGTACCAGGGGGTCGTGAAGCCCCAGCATTTT. This encodes CASSLYQGVVKPQHF.

This clonotype was detected only a few times. The chain couples TRBV24-1 to TRBJ2-1; maybe TRBD1 (5 bases). The germline CDR1 and CDR2 sequences are KGHDR and SFDVKD. V shed 1 base and J shed 7 bases, with 13 bases lying between them. There are 15 residues in the CDR3. The CDR3 DNA reads TGTGCCACCAGTGATTTACCAGGGTTGGGGAATGAGCAGTTCTTC. Translation: CATSDLPGLGNEQFF.

The chain joins TRBV12-3 or TRBV12-4 to TRBJ2-3; no firm D call. The V end lost 7 bases, the J end lost 5 bases, and 10 bases lay between the germline ends. CDR3 length equals 12 residues. CDR3 coding DNA: TGTGCCAGCACCCCCGACGTAGATACGCAGTATTTT. It translates to CASTPDVDTQYF.

This clonotype was counted ten times or more. The gene calls are TRBV5-6 and TRBJ1-5; D perhaps matches TRBD1 (6 bases). The CDR3 covers 14 residues. Germline CDR1 and CDR2: SGHDT and YYEEEE. V was trimmed by 0 bases and J by 7 bases, leaving 11 bases between them. CDR3 loop: CASSLDRVWQPQHF. As DNA, the CDR3 is TGTGCCAGCAGCTTGGACAGGGTATGGCAGCCCCAGCATTTT. Full variable domain (rest looked up from reference TRBV5-6 and TRBJ1-5): DAGVTQSPTHLIKTRGQQVTLRCSPKSGHDTVSWYQQALGQGPQFIFQYYEEEERQRGNFPDRFSGHQFPNYSSELNVNALLLGDSALYLCASSLDRVWQPQHFGDGTRLSIL.

This clonotype has only a few counts. The chain carries TRBV12-3 or TRBV12-4 and TRBJ1-5; 9 positions agree with TRBD1. The CDR3 is 15 amino acids. V lost 7 bases to trimming and J lost 1 base; unmatched junction nucleotides: 5. The CDR3 nucleotides read TGTGCCAGCAATAACAGGGGGCGCAGCAATCAGCCCCAGCATTTT. It codes for CASNNRGRSNQPQHF.